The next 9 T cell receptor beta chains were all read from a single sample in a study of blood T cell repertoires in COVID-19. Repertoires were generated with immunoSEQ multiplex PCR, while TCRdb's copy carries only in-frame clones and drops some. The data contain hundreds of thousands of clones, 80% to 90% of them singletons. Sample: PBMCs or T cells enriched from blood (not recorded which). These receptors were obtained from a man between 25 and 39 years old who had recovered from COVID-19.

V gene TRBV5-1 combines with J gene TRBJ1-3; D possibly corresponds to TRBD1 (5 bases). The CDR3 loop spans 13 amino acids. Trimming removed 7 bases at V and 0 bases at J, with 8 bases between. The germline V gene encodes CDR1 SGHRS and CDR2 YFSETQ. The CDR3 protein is CASGDSSGNTIYF. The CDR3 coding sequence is TGCGCCAGCGGAGACAGCTCTGGAAACACCATATATTTT. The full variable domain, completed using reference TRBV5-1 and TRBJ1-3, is KAGVTQTPRYLIKTRGQQVTLSCSPISGHRSVSWYQQTPGQGLQFLFEYFSETQRNKGNFPGRFSGRQFSNSRSEMNVSTLELGDSALYLCASGDSSGNTIYFGEGSWLTVV.

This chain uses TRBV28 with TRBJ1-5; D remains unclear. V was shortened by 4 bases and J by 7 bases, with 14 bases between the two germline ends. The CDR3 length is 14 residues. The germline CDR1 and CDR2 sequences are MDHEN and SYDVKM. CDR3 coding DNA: TGTGCCAGCAGTTCCAGCAGACAAAACCAGCCCCAGCATTTT. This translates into CASSSSRQNQPQHF. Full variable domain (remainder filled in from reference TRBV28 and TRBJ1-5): DVKVTQSSRYLVKRTGEKVFLECVQDMDHENMFWYRQDPGLGLRLIYFSYDVKMKEKGDIPEGYSVSREKKERFSLILESASTNQTSMYLCASSSSRQNQPQHFGDGTRLSIL.

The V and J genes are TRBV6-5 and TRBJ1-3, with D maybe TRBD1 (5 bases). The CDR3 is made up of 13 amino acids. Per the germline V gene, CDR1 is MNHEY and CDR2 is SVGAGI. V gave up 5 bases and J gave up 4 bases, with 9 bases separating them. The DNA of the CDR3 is TGTGCCAGCAGTCCGGGGGGAGGAAACACCATATATTTT. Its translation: CASSPGGGNTIYF.

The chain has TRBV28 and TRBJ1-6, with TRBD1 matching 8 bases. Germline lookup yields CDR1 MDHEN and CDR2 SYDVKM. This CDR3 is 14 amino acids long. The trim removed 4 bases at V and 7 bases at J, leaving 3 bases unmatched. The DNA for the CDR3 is TGTGCCAGCAGTTCCACAGGGGGGAATTCACCCCTCCACTTT. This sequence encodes CASSSTGGNSPLHF.

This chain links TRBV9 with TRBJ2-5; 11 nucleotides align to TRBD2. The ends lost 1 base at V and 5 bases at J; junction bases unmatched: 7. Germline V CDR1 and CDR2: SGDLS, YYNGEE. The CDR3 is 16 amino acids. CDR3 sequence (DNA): TGTGCCAGCAGCGTATTAGCGGGAGGGCCGGGGGAGACCCAGTACTTC. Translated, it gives CASSVLAGGPGETQYF.

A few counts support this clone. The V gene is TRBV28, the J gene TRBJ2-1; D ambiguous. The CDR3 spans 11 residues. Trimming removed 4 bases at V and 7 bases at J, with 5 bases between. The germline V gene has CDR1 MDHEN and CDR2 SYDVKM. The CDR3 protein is CASSSRNEQFF. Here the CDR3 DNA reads TGTGCCAGCAGTTCGAGGAATGAGCAGTTCTTC. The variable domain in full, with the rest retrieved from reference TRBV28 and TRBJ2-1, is DVKVTQSSRYLVKRTGEKVFLECVQDMDHENMFWYRQDPGLGLRLIYFSYDVKMKEKGDIPEGYSVSREKKERFSLILESASTNQTSMYLCASSSRNEQFFGPGTRLTVL.

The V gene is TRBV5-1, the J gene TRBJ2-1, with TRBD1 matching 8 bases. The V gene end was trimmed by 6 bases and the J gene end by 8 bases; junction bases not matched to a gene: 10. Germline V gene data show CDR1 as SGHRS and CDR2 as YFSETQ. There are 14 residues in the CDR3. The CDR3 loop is CASTQDREIHEQFF. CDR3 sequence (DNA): TGCGCCAGCACCCAGGACAGGGAAATCCATGAGCAGTTCTTC.

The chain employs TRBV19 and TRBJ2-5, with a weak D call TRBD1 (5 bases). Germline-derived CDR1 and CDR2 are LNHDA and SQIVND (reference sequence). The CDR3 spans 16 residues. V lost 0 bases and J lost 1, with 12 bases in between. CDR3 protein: CASSIDPKQGQETQYF. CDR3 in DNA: TGTGCCAGTAGTATAGATCCGAAGCAGGGCCAAGAGACCCAGTACTTC.

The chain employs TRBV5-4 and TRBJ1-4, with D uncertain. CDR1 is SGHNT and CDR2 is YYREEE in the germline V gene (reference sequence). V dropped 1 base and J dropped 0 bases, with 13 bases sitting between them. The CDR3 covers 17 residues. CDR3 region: CASSLFGRPPTNEKLFF. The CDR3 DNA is TGTGCCAGCAGCTTGTTCGGCAGGCCGCCAACTAATGAAAAACTGTTTTTT.